This T cell receptor beta chain was found in a study of human T cells and chemical hapten exposure. Study-level information: The study sensitized with 2% DPC on an approximately 2 cm by approximately 2 cm patch of upper inner arm skin. Upper back patch tests used 0.01% DPC, scored after 6 days.

Stated time point: patch test 3, about 24 weeks after DPC sensitization. Indicated treatment: therapeutic diphenylcyclopropenone sensitization with weekly scalp DPC. Venepuncture was done earlier than the placement of each patch test. CDR3 length equals 16 residues. V shed 2 bases, J shed 4 bases, and the junction held 4 bases outside the gene matches. This clonotype was counted many times. Each cDNA molecule in the library carried unique molecular identifiers. In TCRdb, the RACE reads were re-called with MiXCR into one record per CDR3 protein. The table includes some 64,000 distinct CDR3 sequences, 11% detected once.

The source was whole blood, collected in connection with sensitization to the hapten diphenylcyclopropenone (DPC). The origin of this receptor is a woman younger than 45 with alopecia areata. Some clones in this sample may be carry-over from other donors' samples. The chain has TRBV12-3 or TRBV12-4 and TRBJ1-4; the match to TRBD1 covers 10 bases. CDR3 residues: CASSLRRDRGNEKLFF. The DNA of the CDR3 is TGTGCCAGCAGTTTACGCCGGGACAGGGGTAATGAAAAACTGTTTTTT.